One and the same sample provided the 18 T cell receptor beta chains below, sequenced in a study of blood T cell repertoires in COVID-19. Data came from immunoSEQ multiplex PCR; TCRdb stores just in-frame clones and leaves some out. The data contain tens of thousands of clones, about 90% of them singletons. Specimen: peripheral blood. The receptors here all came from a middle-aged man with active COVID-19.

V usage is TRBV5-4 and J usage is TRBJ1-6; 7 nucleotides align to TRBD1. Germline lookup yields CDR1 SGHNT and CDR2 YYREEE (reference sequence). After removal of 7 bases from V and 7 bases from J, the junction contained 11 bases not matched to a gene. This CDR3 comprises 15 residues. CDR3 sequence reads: CASSNRQGSNSPLHF. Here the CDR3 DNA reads TGTGCCAGCTCGAACCGACAGGGATCGAATTCACCCCTCCACTTT.

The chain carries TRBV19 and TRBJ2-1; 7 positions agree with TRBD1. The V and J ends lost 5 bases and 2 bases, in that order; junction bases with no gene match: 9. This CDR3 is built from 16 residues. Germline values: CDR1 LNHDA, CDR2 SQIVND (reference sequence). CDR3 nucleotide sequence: TGTGCCAGTAGTGACCCCCGACAGGGAGCCTACAATGAGCAGTTCTTC. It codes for CASSDPRQGAYNEQFF.

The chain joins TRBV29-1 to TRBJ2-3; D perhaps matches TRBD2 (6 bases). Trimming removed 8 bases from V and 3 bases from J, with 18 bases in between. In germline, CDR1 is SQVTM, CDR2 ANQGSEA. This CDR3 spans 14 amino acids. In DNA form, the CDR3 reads TGCAGCACTAGACTTTCCGGGGGTACAGATACGCAGTATTTT. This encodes CSTRLSGGTDTQYF.

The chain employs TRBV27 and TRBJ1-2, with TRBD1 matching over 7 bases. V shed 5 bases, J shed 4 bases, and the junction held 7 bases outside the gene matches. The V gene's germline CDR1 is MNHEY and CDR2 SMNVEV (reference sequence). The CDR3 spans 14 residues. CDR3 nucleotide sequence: TGTGCCAGCAGTAGGAAGGGGGCAGGCTATGGCTACACCTTC. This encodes CASSRKGAGYGYTF.

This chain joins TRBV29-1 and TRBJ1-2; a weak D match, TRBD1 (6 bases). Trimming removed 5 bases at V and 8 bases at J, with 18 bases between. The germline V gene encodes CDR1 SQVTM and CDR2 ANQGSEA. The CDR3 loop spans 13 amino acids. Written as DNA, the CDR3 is TGCAGCGTTTCCCCCGGGACAAAACGGGGCTACACCTTC. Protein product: CSVSPGTKRGYTF.

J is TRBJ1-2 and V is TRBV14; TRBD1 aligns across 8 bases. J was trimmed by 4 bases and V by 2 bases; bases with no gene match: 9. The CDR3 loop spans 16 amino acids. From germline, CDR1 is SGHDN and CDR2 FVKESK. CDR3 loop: CASSQLRQGTIYGYTF. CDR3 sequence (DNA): TGTGCCAGCAGCCAACTACGACAGGGGACAATCTATGGCTACACCTTC.

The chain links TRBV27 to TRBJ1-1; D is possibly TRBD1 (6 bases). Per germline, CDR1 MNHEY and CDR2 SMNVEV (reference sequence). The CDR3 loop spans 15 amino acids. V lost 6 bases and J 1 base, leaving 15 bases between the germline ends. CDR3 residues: CASRSARGGNTEAFF. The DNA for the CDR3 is TGTGCCAGCAGGAGCGCCCGAGGGGGGAACACTGAAGCTTTCTTT.

CDR3 sequence: CASSLGQMNTEAFF. The CDR3, as DNA: TGTGCCAGCTCACTGGGACAAATGAACACTGAAGCTTTCTTT. The chain carries TRBV18 and TRBJ1-1; D is perhaps TRBD1 (6 bases). Germline-derived CDR1 and CDR2 are KGHSH and LQKENI. CDR3 length equals 14 residues. Trimming cost V 4 bases and J 0 bases, with 9 bases left between them.

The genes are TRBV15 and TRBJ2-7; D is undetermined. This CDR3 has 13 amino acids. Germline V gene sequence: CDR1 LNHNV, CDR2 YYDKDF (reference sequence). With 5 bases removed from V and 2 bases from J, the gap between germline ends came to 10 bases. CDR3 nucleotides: TGTGCCACCAGCCCCCGTGGAGCCTACGAGCAGTACTTC. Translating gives CATSPRGAYEQYF. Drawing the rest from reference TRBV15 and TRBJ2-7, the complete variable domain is DAMVIQNPRYQVTQFGKPVTLSCSQTLNHNVMYWYQQKSSQAPKLLFHYYDKDFNNEADTPDNFQSRRPNTSFCFLDIRSPGLGDTAMYLCATSPRGAYEQYFGPGTRLTVT.

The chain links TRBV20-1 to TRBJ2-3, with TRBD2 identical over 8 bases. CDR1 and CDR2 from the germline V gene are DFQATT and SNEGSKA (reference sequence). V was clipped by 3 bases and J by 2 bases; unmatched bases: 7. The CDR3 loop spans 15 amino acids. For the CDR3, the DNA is TGCAGTGCTAGTGTCCAGCGGGGGACCACAGATACGCAGTATTTT. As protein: CSASVQRGTTDTQYF.

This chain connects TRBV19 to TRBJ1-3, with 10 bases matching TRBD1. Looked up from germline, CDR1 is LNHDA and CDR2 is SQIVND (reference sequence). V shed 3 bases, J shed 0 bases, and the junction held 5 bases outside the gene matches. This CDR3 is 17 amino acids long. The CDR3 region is CASSIRGQGGSGNTIYF. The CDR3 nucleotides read TGTGCCAGTAGTATCCGCGGACAGGGGGGCTCTGGAAACACCATATATTTT.

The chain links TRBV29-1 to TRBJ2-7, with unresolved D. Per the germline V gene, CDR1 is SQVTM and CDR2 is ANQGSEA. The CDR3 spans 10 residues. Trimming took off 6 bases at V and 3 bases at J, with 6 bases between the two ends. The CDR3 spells CSVADYEQYF. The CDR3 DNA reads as TGCAGCGTGGCCGACTACGAGCAGTACTTC.

CDR3 residues: CASSPGTGQGAYNEQFF. In DNA, the CDR3 is TGTGCCAGCAGCCCAGGGACAGGTCAAGGGGCCTACAATGAGCAGTTCTTC. V and J are TRBV11-2 and TRBJ2-1; TRBD1 matches at 8 bases. This CDR3 comprises 17 residues. Germline V gene lookup returns CDR1 SGHAT and CDR2 FQNNGV. Germline trimming cut 5 bases from V and 2 bases from J; bases unmatched to any gene: 11.

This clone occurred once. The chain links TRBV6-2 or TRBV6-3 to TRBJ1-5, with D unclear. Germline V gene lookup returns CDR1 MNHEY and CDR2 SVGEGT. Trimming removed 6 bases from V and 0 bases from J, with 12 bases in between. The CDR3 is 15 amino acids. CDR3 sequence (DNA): TGTGCCAGCAGCCGACACCCAGTTAGCAATCAGCCCCAGCATTTT. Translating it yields CASSRHPVSNQPQHF.

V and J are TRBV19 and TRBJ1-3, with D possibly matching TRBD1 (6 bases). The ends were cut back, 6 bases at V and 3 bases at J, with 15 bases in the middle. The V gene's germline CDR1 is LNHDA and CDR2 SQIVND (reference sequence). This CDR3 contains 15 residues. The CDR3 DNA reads TGTGCCAGTAGCCCGGGGGGCGCCGGTGGAAACACCATATATTTT. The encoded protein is CASSPGGAGGNTIYF.

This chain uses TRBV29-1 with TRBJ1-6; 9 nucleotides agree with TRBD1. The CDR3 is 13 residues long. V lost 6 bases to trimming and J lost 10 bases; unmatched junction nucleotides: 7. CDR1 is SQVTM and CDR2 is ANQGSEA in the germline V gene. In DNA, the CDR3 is TGCAGCGTCGGGACAGGGTCAGGATCACCCCTCCACTTT. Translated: CSVGTGSGSPLHF.

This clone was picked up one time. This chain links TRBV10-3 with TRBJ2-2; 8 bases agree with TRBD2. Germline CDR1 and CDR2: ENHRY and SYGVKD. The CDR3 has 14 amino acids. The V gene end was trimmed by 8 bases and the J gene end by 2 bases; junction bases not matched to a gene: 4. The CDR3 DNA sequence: TGTGCCATCCGGGAGGGGGGAAACACCGGGGAGCTGTTTTTT. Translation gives CAIREGGNTGELFF.

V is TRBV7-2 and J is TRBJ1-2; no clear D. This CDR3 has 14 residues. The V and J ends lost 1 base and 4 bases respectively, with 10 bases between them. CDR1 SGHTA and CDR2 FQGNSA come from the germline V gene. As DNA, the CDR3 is TGTGCCAGCAGCTTAGGCCCAGGCAGCTATGGCTACACCTTC. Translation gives CASSLGPGSYGYTF.